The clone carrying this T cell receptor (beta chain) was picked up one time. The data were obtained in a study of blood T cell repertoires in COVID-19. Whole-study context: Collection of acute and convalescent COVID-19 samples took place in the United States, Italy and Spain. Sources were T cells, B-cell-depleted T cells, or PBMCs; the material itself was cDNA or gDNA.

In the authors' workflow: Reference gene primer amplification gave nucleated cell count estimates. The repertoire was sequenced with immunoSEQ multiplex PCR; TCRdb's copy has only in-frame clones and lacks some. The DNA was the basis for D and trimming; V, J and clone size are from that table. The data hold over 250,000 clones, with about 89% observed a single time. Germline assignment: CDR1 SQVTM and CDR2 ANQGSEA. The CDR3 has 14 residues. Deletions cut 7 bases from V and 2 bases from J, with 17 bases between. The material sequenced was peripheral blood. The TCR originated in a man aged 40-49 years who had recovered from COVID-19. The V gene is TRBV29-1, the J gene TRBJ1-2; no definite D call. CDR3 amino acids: CSARPAGGNYGYTF. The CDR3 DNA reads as TGCAGCGCCCGCCCGGCAGGAGGGAACTATGGCTACACCTTC.